This T cell receptor (beta chain) was obtained from a study of blood T cell repertoires in COVID-19. About the study: Both acute and convalescent COVID-19 samples were obtained from the United States, Italy and Spain. In each case, the material was cDNA or gDNA derived from T cells, B-cell-depleted T cells, or PBMCs.

V shed 2 bases and J shed 3 bases, with 8 bases lying between them. Germline-derived CDR1 and CDR2 are MNHEY and SVGAGI. The CDR3 has 14 amino acids. Authors' processing steps: Researchers report that nucleated cell counts were estimated from reference gene primer amplification. Data came from immunoSEQ multiplex PCR; TCRdb stores just in-frame clones and leaves some out. V, J and clone size reflect that table, while D and trimming were determined from the DNA. The profile shows under 70,000 clones, about 89% of them singletons. V usage is TRBV6-5 and J usage is TRBJ1-5; D ambiguous. The sequence was obtained from a woman aged 60-70 years with active or convalescent COVID-19. Sequenced material: peripheral blood. CDR3 nucleotides: TGTGCCAGCAGTTACGGGCCAGACAATCAGCCCCAGCATTTT. The encoded protein is CASSYGPDNQPQHF.